Shown below are 15 T cell receptor beta chains from a single sample sequenced in a study of T cell responses to AZD1222 COVID-19 vaccine (dated by TCRdb to about 2021). The receptor library was made with the immunoSEQ multiplex PCR assay. The immuneACCESS repertoire file appears here via TCRdb, limited to in-frame rearrangements. These files lack a portion of the clones; in checked studies, under half of the deficit traces to unresolved V genes, and the cause of the others is not known. The sample profile shows about 140,000 clones; roughly nine tenths of them were found once. The ten largest clones take up 1.6% of the sample. Explained via the paper, the time point label denotes: about 28 days (+/-7) after the second vaccine dose. The sequenced sample was peripheral blood, obtained 28 days after the second AZD1222 dose. The receptor source for this set is an adult who received the AZD1222 COVID-19 vaccine.

This clone appeared a single time. The chain uses TRBV7-6 and TRBJ2-6; D uncertain. This CDR3 has 14 amino acids. Germline V CDR1 and CDR2: SGHVS, FNYEAQ. V was clipped by 6 bases and J by 0 bases, with 6 bases between them. The CDR3 loop is CASRLSSGANVLTF. The CDR3 nucleotides are TGTGCCAGCAGGCTAAGCTCTGGGGCCAACGTCCTGACTTTC.

This clone occurred once. The V call is TRBV24-1, the J call TRBJ1-2; D remains unclear. The CDR3 is made up of 14 amino acids. Germline CDR1 reads KGHDR; CDR2 reads SFDVKD. V was shortened by 5 bases and J by 2 bases, with 11 bases between the two germline ends. The CDR3: CATSGPADNYGYTF. The CDR3 region has the DNA TGTGCCACCAGTGGCCCCGCGGACAACTATGGCTACACCTTC.

V gene TRBV5-6 combines with J gene TRBJ1-4, with D maybe TRBD1 (5 bases). CDR1 SGHDT and CDR2 YYEEEE come from the germline V gene. V was pared by 3 bases and J by 0 bases, with 15 bases between. The CDR3 sequence is 17 residues long. CDR3 coding DNA: TGTGCCAGCAGCTCCTTAGGGGACGGTGCAACTAATGAAAAACTGTTTTTT. Amino acid sequence: CASSSLGDGATNEKLFF.

The chain's CDR3 is CASSPSARMNTEAFF. In DNA, the CDR3 is TGTGCCAGCAGCCCTTCGGCCAGGATGAACACTGAAGCTTTCTTT. The V gene is TRBV7-9, the J gene TRBJ1-1, with D unclear. The V end lost 5 bases, the J end lost 0 bases, and 13 bases lay between the germline ends. This CDR3 is built from 15 residues. Germline V gives CDR1 SEHNR, CDR2 FQNEAQ (reference sequence).

V is TRBV10-1 and J is TRBJ1-2; D uncertain. Between the trimmed V and J ends, which lost 11 bases and 0 bases, there was a span of 7 bases. The length of the CDR3 is 11 residues. Germline V lookup: CDR1 WNHNN, CDR2 SYGVQD (reference sequence). The CDR3 here is CAPHPNYGYTF. In nucleotides, the CDR3 is TGCGCCCCCCACCCTAACTATGGCTACACCTTC.

V and J are TRBV19 and TRBJ1-2; 10 nucleotides line up with TRBD1. The CDR3 covers 19 residues. CDR1 is LNHDA and CDR2 is SQIVND in the germline V gene (reference sequence). V dropped 6 bases and J dropped 6; count of bases not matched to a gene: 22. The CDR3 DNA reads TGTGCCAGTAGGAGTTCCGGGACAGGGGAGGTCCTGGTGTCCGATGGCTACACCTTC. Amino acid sequence: CASRSSGTGEVLVSDGYTF.

The genes are TRBV6-5 and TRBJ2-7; no definite D call. Germline CDR1 MNHEY, CDR2 SVGAGI. V shed 6 bases and J shed 2 bases, with 14 bases lying between them. This CDR3 region has 14 residues. The CDR3 DNA is TGTGCCAGCAGCGCTAAGGGTACCACCTACGAGCAGTACTTC. The encoded protein is CASSAKGTTYEQYF.

The CDR3 DNA sequence: TGTGCCAGCAGTTCGGGCCTTATGAACACTGAAGCTTTCTTT. It translates to CASSSGLMNTEAFF. The chain is built from TRBV6-6 and TRBJ1-1, with D hard to call. The germline CDR1 and CDR2 sequences are MNHNY and SVGAGI (reference sequence). This CDR3 contains 14 residues. The V gene lost 4 bases and the J gene lost 0 bases, with 9 bases spanning the gap.

The chain uses TRBV7-8 and TRBJ1-6, with TRBD1 as a possible D gene (5 bases). V was cut by 5 bases and J by 7 bases, with 12 bases left in between. The CDR3 consists of 14 residues. Germline CDR1 SGHVS, CDR2 FQNEAQ. CDR3 nucleotide sequence: TGTGCCAGCAGCCCGGGGACGGTGAATTCACCCCTCCACTTT. Translating gives CASSPGTVNSPLHF.

The chain carries TRBV6-5 and TRBJ1-1; D ambiguous. The length of the CDR3 is 14 residues. V lost 7 bases and J 3 bases, leaving 15 bases between the germline ends. The germline gives CDR1 MNHEY, CDR2 SVGAGI. In DNA, the CDR3 is TGTGCCAGCAAGTCGGTGGGGAGGGACACTGAAGCTTTCTTT. It translates to CASKSVGRDTEAFF.

The chain employs TRBV9 and TRBJ2-5; D possibly matches TRBD1 or TRBD2 (5 bases each). This CDR3 spans 15 amino acids. The V gene lost 4 bases and the J gene lost 4 bases, with 17 bases spanning the gap. CDR1 is SGDLS, CDR2 YYNGEE, per germline. Here the CDR3 reads CASSPQEPGRETQYF. DNA for the CDR3: TGTGCCAGCAGCCCCCAGGAGCCAGGGAGAGAGACCCAGTACTTC.

The chain joins TRBV11-2 to TRBJ2-3; D is perhaps TRBD2 (5 bases). CDR1 is SGHAT and CDR2 is FQNNGV in the germline V gene. V dropped 5 bases and J dropped 2 bases, with 11 bases sitting between them. The CDR3 extends over 14 amino acids. This CDR3 is CASSPEGPTDTQYF. In nucleotides, the CDR3 is TGTGCCAGCAGCCCTGAGGGTCCCACAGATACGCAGTATTTT.

CDR3 residues: CASSQRTRSGELFF. CDR3 sequence (DNA): TGTGCCAGCAGCCAACGGACTAGATCCGGGGAGCTGTTTTTT. The gene calls are TRBV3-1 (or the pseudogene TRBV3-2) and TRBJ2-2; 7 nucleotides align to TRBD2. Germline lookup yields CDR1 LGHDT and CDR2 YNNKEL (reference sequence). V lost 2 bases and J lost 6; bases outside the gene matches: 3. The CDR3 has 14 amino acids.

The V call is TRBV6-2 or TRBV6-3, the J call TRBJ2-5; 11 bases are shared with TRBD2. With V trimmed by 5 bases and J by 4 bases, 15 bases remained unmatched. This CDR3 region has 18 residues. Germline-derived CDR1 and CDR2 are MNHEY and SVGEGT. CDR3 in amino acids: CASSRENRFLAGGETQYF. The CDR3 DNA follows: TGTGCCAGCAGTCGCGAAAACCGATTCCTAGCGGGAGGAGAGACCCAGTACTTC.

The chain links TRBV6-5 to TRBJ1-2; D is unclear. Trimming removed 7 bases at V and 1 base at J, with 13 bases between. The germline V gene has CDR1 MNHEY and CDR2 SVGAGI. This CDR3 is 14 amino acids long. The CDR3 nucleotides read TGTGCCAGCACAATCTTGGGCGGTAACTATGGCTACACCTTC. As protein: CASTILGGNYGYTF.